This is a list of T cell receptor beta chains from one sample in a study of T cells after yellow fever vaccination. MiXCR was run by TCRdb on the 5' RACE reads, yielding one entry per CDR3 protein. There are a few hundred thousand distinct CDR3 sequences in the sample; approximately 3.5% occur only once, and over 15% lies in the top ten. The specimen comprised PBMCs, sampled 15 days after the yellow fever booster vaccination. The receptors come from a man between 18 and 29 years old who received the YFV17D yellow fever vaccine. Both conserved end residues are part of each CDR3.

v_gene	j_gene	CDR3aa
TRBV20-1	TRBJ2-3	CSAGGGGLPGGTQYF
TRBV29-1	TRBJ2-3	CSGGVWKGNGGTDTQYF
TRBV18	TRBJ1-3	CASSPPGTGAPGNTIYF
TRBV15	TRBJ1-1	CATSREAGPEAFF
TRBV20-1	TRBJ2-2	CSARTGGSTGELFF
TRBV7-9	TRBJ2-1	CASSLDHNEQFF
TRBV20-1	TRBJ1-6	CSARWGVNNSPLHF
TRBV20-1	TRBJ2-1	CSASTPGSGNYNEQFF
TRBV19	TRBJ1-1	CASSTRAENTEAFF
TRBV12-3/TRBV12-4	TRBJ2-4	CASSGLAGASRNIQYF
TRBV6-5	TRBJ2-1	CASSRTGNEQFF
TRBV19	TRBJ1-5	CASRRRQESTQPQHF
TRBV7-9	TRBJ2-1	CASSFAGGPYNEQFF
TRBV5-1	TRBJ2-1	CASSLGQISTSYNEQFF
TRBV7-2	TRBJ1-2	CASSPAGTGKRYGYTF
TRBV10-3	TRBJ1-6	CAISRGQGNSPLHF
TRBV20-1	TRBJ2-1	CSASQSYLRGGEQFF
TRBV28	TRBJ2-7	CAIESSGTGVEQYF
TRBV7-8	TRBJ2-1	CASSSTEAQGANNEQFF
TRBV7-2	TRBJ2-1	CASRPAYNEQFF
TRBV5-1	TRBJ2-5	CASSSRDTEETQYF
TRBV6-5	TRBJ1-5	CASSLYGNSNQPQHF
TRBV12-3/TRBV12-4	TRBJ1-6	CASGVTGYSPLHF
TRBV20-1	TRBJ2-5	CSARDRVPNQETQYF
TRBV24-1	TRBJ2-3	CATSDNRGSLDTQYF
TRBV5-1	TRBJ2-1	CASSLLAGGIDEQFF
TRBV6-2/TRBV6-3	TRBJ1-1	CASSYSQGMDTEAFF
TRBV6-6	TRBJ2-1	CASSYSRDSLSSYNEQFF
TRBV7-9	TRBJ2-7	CASSYSAGTGIHEQYF
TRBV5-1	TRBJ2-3	CASSLPLSGGTDTQYF
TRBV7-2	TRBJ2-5	CASSLAPGFQETQYF
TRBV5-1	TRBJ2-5	CASQPAAYGVQETQYF
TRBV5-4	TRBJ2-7	CASSLMASSSYEQYF
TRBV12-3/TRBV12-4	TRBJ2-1	CASSLNSGGAGYNEQFF
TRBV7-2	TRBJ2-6	CASSLAGQSGANVLTF
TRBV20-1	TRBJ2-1	CSARGYSNEQFF
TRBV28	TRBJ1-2	CASSTERYGYTF
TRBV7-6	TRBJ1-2	CASSSGTASGARYTF
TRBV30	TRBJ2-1	CAYWRGTSNEQFF
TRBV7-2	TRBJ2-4	CASSSDGGPGNIQYF
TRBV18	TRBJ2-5	CASSPIRGGVDQYF
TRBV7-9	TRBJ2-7	CASSAAGGTYEQYF
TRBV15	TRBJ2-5	CATSRGGTQETQYF
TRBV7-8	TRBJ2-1	CASRIKRGAPRDEQFF
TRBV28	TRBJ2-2	CAIHGRWSTGELFF
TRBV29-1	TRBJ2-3	CSVGGVLWTDTQYF
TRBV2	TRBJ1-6	CASNSGAYNSPLHF